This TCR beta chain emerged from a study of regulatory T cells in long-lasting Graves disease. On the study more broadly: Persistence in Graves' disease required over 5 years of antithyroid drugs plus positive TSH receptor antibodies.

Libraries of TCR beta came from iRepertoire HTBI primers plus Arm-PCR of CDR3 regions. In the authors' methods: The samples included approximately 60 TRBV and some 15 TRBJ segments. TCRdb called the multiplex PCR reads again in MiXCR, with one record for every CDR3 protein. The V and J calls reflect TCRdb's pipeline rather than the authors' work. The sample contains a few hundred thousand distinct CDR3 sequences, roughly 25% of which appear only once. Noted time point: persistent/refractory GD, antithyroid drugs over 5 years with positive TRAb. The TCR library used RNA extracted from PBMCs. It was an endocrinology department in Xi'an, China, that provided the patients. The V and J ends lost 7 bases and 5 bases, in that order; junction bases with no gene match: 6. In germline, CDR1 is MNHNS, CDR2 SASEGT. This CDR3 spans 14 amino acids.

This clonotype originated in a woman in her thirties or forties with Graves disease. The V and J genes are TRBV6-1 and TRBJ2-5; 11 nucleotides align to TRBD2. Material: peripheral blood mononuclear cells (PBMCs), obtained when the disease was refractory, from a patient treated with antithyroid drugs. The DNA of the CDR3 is TGTGCCAGCACTACTAGCGGGAGTTTGGAGACCCAGTACTTC. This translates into CASTTSGSLETQYF.